A selection of T cell receptor beta chains follows, all from one sample in a study of radiotherapy plus CTLA-4 blockade in lung cancer. The protocol was immunoSEQ multiplex PCR, while the TCRdb copy is restricted to in-frame clones and leaves out a portion. Of about 45,000 clones in the sample, about three quarters are singletons; the top ten hold roughly 4%. The sample consisted of peripheral blood, taken from a patient treated with radiotherapy plus ipilimumab. Receptors originate from a human donor with non-small cell lung cancer who had a complete response to radiotherapy plus ipilimumab. Each CDR3 is given with its conserved first and last residue. D genes are given only for firm matches. The size of a clone is reported for some rows only, either as once, few or many, or as a class for expanded clones.

clone_size: .
v_call: TRBV6-5
d_call: TRBD2
j_call: TRBJ2-7
cdr3_aa: CASCPRLAGLYEQYF
cdr3_nt: TGTGCCAGCTGTCCAAGGCTAGCGGGTCTATATGAGCAGTACTTC

clone_size: once
v_call: TRBV2
d_call: .
j_call: TRBJ2-2
cdr3_aa: CASGDRTARSGELFF
cdr3_nt: TGTGCCAGCGGTGATAGGACAGCTAGGTCCGGGGAGCTGTTTTTT

clone_size: few
v_call: TRBV6-4
d_call: TRBD2
j_call: TRBJ2-2
cdr3_aa: CASDGTSGGYTNTGELFF
cdr3_nt: TGTGCCAGCGATGGGACTAGCGGGGGGTATACGAACACCGGGGAGCTGTTTTTT

clone_size: .
v_call: TRBV5-1
d_call: TRBD2
j_call: TRBJ2-4
cdr3_aa: CASSSLAGGLTKNIQYF
cdr3_nt: TGCGCCAGCAGCTCACTAGCGGGGGGTTTAACCAAAAACATTCAGTACTTC

clone_size: .
v_call: TRBV5-8
d_call: TRBD2
j_call: TRBJ2-1
cdr3_aa: CASSLAVTSGGASEQFF
cdr3_nt: TGTGCCAGCAGCTTGGCCGTAACTAGCGGGGGGGCGAGTGAGCAGTTCTTC

clone_size: .
v_call: TRBV11-2
d_call: .
j_call: TRBJ2-5
cdr3_aa: CASSFVQGGQETQYF
cdr3_nt: TGTGCCAGCAGCTTCGTACAGGGAGGGCAAGAGACCCAGTACTTC

clone_size: few
v_call: TRBV5-1
d_call: TRBD1
j_call: TRBJ1-2
cdr3_aa: CASRLDRDGYTF
cdr3_nt: TGCGCCAGCAGACTAGACAGGGATGGCTACACCTTC

clone_size: .
v_call: TRBV27
d_call: TRBD2
j_call: TRBJ2-7
cdr3_aa: CASSFFPGSGRNEQYF
cdr3_nt: TGTGCCAGCAGTTTTTTTCCGGGTAGCGGGAGAAACGAGCAGTACTTC

clone_size: .
v_call: TRBV13
d_call: .
j_call: TRBJ1-1
cdr3_aa: CASSPRGANTEAFF
cdr3_nt: TGTGCCAGCAGCCCCCGCGGGGCGAACACTGAAGCTTTCTTT

clone_size: .
v_call: TRBV14
d_call: .
j_call: TRBJ2-7
cdr3_aa: CASSQAGTGSYEQYF
cdr3_nt: TGTGCCAGCAGCCAAGCCGGGACTGGCTCCTACGAGCAGTACTTC

clone_size: .
v_call: TRBV5-1
d_call: TRBD1
j_call: TRBJ2-7
cdr3_aa: CASSNRGEGEQYF
cdr3_nt: TGCGCCAGCAGCAACAGGGGTGAAGGGGAGCAGTACTTC

clone_size: .
v_call: TRBV6-5
d_call: .
j_call: TRBJ1-4
cdr3_aa: CASSANAGAGEKLFF
cdr3_nt: TGTGCCAGCAGTGCGAACGCAGGGGCCGGTGAAAAACTGTTTTTT

clone_size: medium-sized
v_call: TRBV9
d_call: .
j_call: TRBJ1-4
cdr3_aa: CASNRENEKLFF
cdr3_nt: TGTGCCAGCAACAGGGAGAATGAAAAACTGTTTTTT

clone_size: .
v_call: TRBV11-3
d_call: TRBD2
j_call: TRBJ2-7
cdr3_aa: CASSRGGGYEQYF
cdr3_nt: TGTGCCAGCAGCCGGGGGGGCGGATACGAGCAGTACTTC

clone_size: .
v_call: TRBV27
d_call: TRBD2
j_call: TRBJ2-7
cdr3_aa: CASTQFPGLAYEQYF
cdr3_nt: TGTGCCAGCACCCAATTCCCGGGACTAGCTTACGAGCAGTACTTC

clone_size: .
v_call: TRBV6-5
d_call: TRBD2
j_call: TRBJ2-5
cdr3_aa: CAGGRGEQETQYF
cdr3_nt: TGTGCCGGGGGGCGGGGGGAACAAGAGACCCAGTACTTC

clone_size: .
v_call: TRBV5-6
d_call: TRBD1
j_call: TRBJ2-3
cdr3_aa: CASRRGQGVGTQYF
cdr3_nt: TGTGCCAGCAGGCGAGGACAGGGAGTGGGTACGCAGTATTTT

clone_size: .
v_call: TRBV2
d_call: TRBD2
j_call: TRBJ2-1
cdr3_aa: CASSVPGLAGVGEQFF
cdr3_nt: TGTGCCAGCAGTGTTCCGGGACTAGCGGGAGTTGGTGAGCAGTTCTTC

clone_size: .
v_call: TRBV5-6
d_call: .
j_call: TRBJ2-7
cdr3_aa: CASSLAGRGSRYEQYF
cdr3_nt: TGTGCCAGCAGCTTGGCCGGGCGGGGCTCGCGGTACGAGCAGTACTTC

clone_size: .
v_call: TRBV7-2
d_call: .
j_call: TRBJ2-5
cdr3_aa: CASSLEGVQETQYF
cdr3_nt: TGTGCCAGCAGCTTAGAGGGAGTTCAAGAGACCCAGTACTTC

clone_size: .
v_call: TRBV29-1
d_call: .
j_call: TRBJ2-6
cdr3_aa: CSVPSGANVLTF
cdr3_nt: TGCAGCGTTCCCTCCGGGGCCAACGTCCTGACTTTC

clone_size: once
v_call: TRBV15
d_call: .
j_call: TRBJ1-6
cdr3_aa: CATSAERGTLHF
cdr3_nt: TGTGCCACCAGCGCCGAAAGGGGCACCCTCCACTTT

clone_size: once
v_call: TRBV19
d_call: .
j_call: TRBJ1-1
cdr3_aa: CASSIQAGSEAFF
cdr3_nt: TGTGCCAGTAGTATTCAGGCAGGGTCTGAAGCTTTCTTT

clone_size: .
v_call: TRBV6-1
d_call: .
j_call: TRBJ1-5
cdr3_aa: CASSDRVYSNQPQHF
cdr3_nt: TGTGCCAGCAGTGATCGTGTTTATAGCAATCAGCCCCAGCATTTT

clone_size: once
v_call: TRBV18
d_call: .
j_call: TRBJ2-5
cdr3_aa: CASSQPHPGGETQYF
cdr3_nt: TGTGCCAGCTCACAACCACATCCCGGGGGAGAGACCCAGTACTTC

clone_size: .
v_call: TRBV11-2
d_call: TRBD1
j_call: TRBJ1-2
cdr3_aa: CASSPSGTGVGYTF
cdr3_nt: TGTGCCAGCAGCCCGTCAGGGACAGGGGTTGGCTACACCTTC

clone_size: .
v_call: TRBV5-1
d_call: .
j_call: TRBJ1-2
cdr3_aa: CASSLGEGRGGYTF
cdr3_nt: TGCGCCAGCAGCTTGGGTGAGGGTCGTGGCGGCTACACCTTC

clone_size: .
v_call: TRBV5-6
d_call: .
j_call: TRBJ2-2
cdr3_aa: CASTPTVGLRDRELFF
cdr3_nt: TGTGCCAGCACACCGACAGTGGGGTTGCGGGACCGGGAGCTGTTTTTT

clone_size: .
v_call: TRBV6-1
d_call: .
j_call: TRBJ2-3
cdr3_aa: CASQEGLSLVTQYF
cdr3_nt: TGTGCCAGCCAGGAGGGACTTTCGTTGGTTACGCAGTATTTT

clone_size: .
v_call: TRBV6-6
d_call: .
j_call: TRBJ2-1
cdr3_aa: CASSGTDSSYNEQFF
cdr3_nt: TGTGCCAGCAGTGGGACGGACAGCTCCTACAATGAGCAGTTCTTC

clone_size: .
v_call: TRBV5-4
d_call: TRBD2
j_call: TRBJ2-3
cdr3_aa: CASSVDGRVSTDTQYF
cdr3_nt: TGTGCCAGCAGCGTGGACGGGAGGGTGAGCACAGATACGCAGTATTTT

clone_size: .
v_call: TRBV9
d_call: .
j_call: TRBJ1-2
cdr3_aa: CASSVGPGEFDGYTF
cdr3_nt: TGTGCCAGCAGCGTAGGACCGGGGGAGTTTGATGGCTACACCTTC

clone_size: .
v_call: TRBV7-8
d_call: .
j_call: TRBJ1-1
cdr3_aa: CASSLDTGNTEAFF
cdr3_nt: TGTGCCAGCAGCTTAGATACGGGGAACACTGAAGCTTTCTTT

clone_size: once
v_call: TRBV5-1
d_call: .
j_call: TRBJ2-7
cdr3_aa: CASSPPGGTYEQYF
cdr3_nt: TGCGCCAGCAGCCCCCCCGGCGGCACCTACGAGCAGTACTTC

clone_size: .
v_call: TRBV5-6
d_call: .
j_call: TRBJ1-2
cdr3_aa: CASSQTGRGSTYGYTF
cdr3_nt: TGTGCCAGCAGCCAAACCGGGCGGGGGTCTACCTATGGCTACACCTTC

clone_size: .
v_call: TRBV28
d_call: .
j_call: TRBJ1-4
cdr3_aa: CASSPQYATNEKLFF
cdr3_nt: TGTGCCAGCAGCCCACAGTATGCAACTAATGAAAAACTGTTTTTT

clone_size: few
v_call: TRBV7-3
d_call: .
j_call: TRBJ2-5
cdr3_aa: CASSSTGEGTQYF
cdr3_nt: TGTGCCAGCAGCTCAACAGGGGAGGGGACCCAGTACTTC

clone_size: once
v_call: TRBV6-5
d_call: .
j_call: TRBJ2-7
cdr3_aa: CATKKTGDLYEQYF
cdr3_nt: TGTGCCACCAAAAAGACAGGAGATCTCTACGAGCAGTACTTC

clone_size: .
v_call: TRBV2
d_call: .
j_call: TRBJ2-7
cdr3_aa: CASTISGPGYEQYF
cdr3_nt: TGTGCCAGTACTATCTCCGGGCCGGGGTACGAGCAGTACTTC

clone_size: .
v_call: TRBV28
d_call: TRBD1
j_call: TRBJ1-4
cdr3_aa: CASSVTGLSEKLFF
cdr3_nt: TGTGCCAGCAGTGTGACAGGGCTTAGTGAAAAACTGTTTTTT

clone_size: once
v_call: TRBV6-1
d_call: TRBD1
j_call: TRBJ2-3
cdr3_aa: CASSDNRDRVTDTQYF
cdr3_nt: TGTGCCAGCAGTGACAACCGGGACAGAGTTACAGATACGCAGTATTTT

clone_size: .
v_call: TRBV29-1
d_call: .
j_call: TRBJ2-3
cdr3_aa: CSVVQGTDTQYF
cdr3_nt: TGCAGCGTTGTTCAGGGCACAGATACGCAGTATTTT

clone_size: .
v_call: TRBV25-1
d_call: TRBD1
j_call: TRBJ2-3
cdr3_aa: CASSAGTALGSRADTQYF
cdr3_nt: TGTGCCAGCAGTGCCGGGACAGCGCTGGGGAGCAGGGCAGATACGCAGTATTTT

clone_size: once
v_call: TRBV7-9
d_call: .
j_call: TRBJ2-6
cdr3_aa: CASSLGDSGANVLTF
cdr3_nt: TGTGCCAGCAGCTTAGGAGACTCTGGGGCCAACGTCCTGACTTTC

clone_size: .
v_call: TRBV7-3
d_call: TRBD2
j_call: TRBJ2-7
cdr3_aa: CASSLAGGLSYEQYF
cdr3_nt: TGTGCCAGCAGCTTAGCGGGAGGACTCTCCTACGAGCAGTACTTC

clone_size: medium-sized
v_call: TRBV6-6
d_call: TRBD1
j_call: TRBJ1-1
cdr3_aa: CASSSQGVGTEAFF
cdr3_nt: TGTGCCAGCAGTTCTCAGGGGGTGGGCACTGAAGCTTTCTTT

clone_size: .
v_call: TRBV10-2
d_call: .
j_call: TRBJ2-5
cdr3_aa: CASSEVEETQYF
cdr3_nt: TGCGCCAGCAGTGAGGTTGAGGAGACCCAGTACTTC

clone_size: .
v_call: TRBV5-8
d_call: .
j_call: TRBJ1-1
cdr3_aa: CASSFLGPPEAFF
cdr3_nt: TGTGCCAGCAGCTTCCTAGGTCCACCTGAAGCTTTCTTT

clone_size: .
v_call: TRBV5-1
d_call: .
j_call: TRBJ1-1
cdr3_aa: CASSLGGGATEAFF
cdr3_nt: TGCGCCAGCAGCTTGGGCGGGGGCGCCACTGAAGCTTTCTTT

clone_size: few
v_call: TRBV7-9
d_call: .
j_call: TRBJ1-4
cdr3_aa: CASSLTPSWAPNEKLFF
cdr3_nt: TGTGCCAGCAGCTTAACCCCCTCTTGGGCACCTAATGAAAAACTGTTTTTT

clone_size: .
v_call: TRBV18
d_call: .
j_call: TRBJ1-1
cdr3_aa: CASSPWAGTEAFF
cdr3_nt: TGTGCCAGCTCACCGTGGGCTGGCACTGAAGCTTTCTTT

clone_size: .
v_call: TRBV4-1
d_call: TRBD2
j_call: TRBJ2-7
cdr3_aa: CASSRGSGDSYEQYF
cdr3_nt: TGCGCCAGCAGCCGCGGGAGCGGGGACTCCTACGAGCAGTACTTC

clone_size: once
v_call: TRBV7-2
d_call: .
j_call: TRBJ2-7
cdr3_aa: CASSLEAGYEQYF
cdr3_nt: TGTGCCAGCAGCTTAGAGGCGGGGTACGAGCAGTACTTC